This T cell receptor (beta chain) is drawn from a study of cytomegalovirus exposure and HLA in healthy donors. The donors (healthy individuals) were bone marrow donors. Absent from the records is this donor's CMV serostatus. The CDR3 totals 13 residues. From germline, CDR1 is MNHNS and CDR2 SASEGT. V gave up 7 bases and J gave up 5 bases, with 13 bases separating them. A note on this clone: The antigen is not known.

60 Vbeta and 13 Jbeta primers were used in PCR. Libraries were prepared by immunoSEQ multiplex PCR; TCRdb keeps only in-frame clonotypes and omits some of them. The sample lists 80,000 to 95,000 clones; around 64% were seen once. Study-wide findings and caveats: With later analysis, a missense DCLRE1C variant became linked to TCR beta V- and J-gene trimming. Analyses of presence and absence presupposed an approximately uniform sequencing depth across donors.

The sample taken for sequencing was PBMCs. This receptor was obtained from a human donor in good health. The chain is built from TRBV6-1 and TRBJ2-3; D might be TRBD2 (5 bases). The CDR3 bases are TGTGCCAGCACGGCTAGCCTCGGAGATACGCAGTATTTT. Translating it yields CASTASLGDTQYF.